Sequencing of this T cell receptor beta chain was carried out in a study of blood T cell repertoires in COVID-19. Study-wide background: The United States, Italy and Spain provided the acute and convalescent COVID-19 samples.

Authors' processing steps: The assay estimated nucleated cells by amplifying reference gene primers. Profiling relied on immunoSEQ multiplex PCR, and the TCRdb table lists in-frame clones only, not all of them. The V and J calls and clone size were taken over from that table, and D and trimming were inferred from the DNA. The table records about 180,000 clones, around 86% of them present only once. The Seattle patients joined while their infection was active and were tracked longitudinally afterward. V lost 3 bases to trimming and J lost 4 bases, with 10 bases between them. This CDR3 region has 13 residues. Germline V CDR1 and CDR2: LGHNA, YSLEER. As concerns this clone: The identical CDR3 is also encoded by other nucleotide sequences in the sample.

V gene TRBV4-3 combines with J gene TRBJ2-7; D gene uncertain. Input material: peripheral blood. This sequence originates from a woman aged 70-85 years with COVID-19, enrolled during active disease. Here the CDR3 DNA reads TGCGCCAGCAGCCAGGAGACGGGTTACGAGCAGTACTTC. Translating gives CASSQETGYEQYF.